What follows is one T cell receptor (beta chain) and its context. The target antigen is unknown. The V gene end was trimmed by 2 bases and the J gene end by 5 bases; junction bases not matched to a gene: 5. Germline CDR1 is GTSNPN and CDR2 is SVGIG (reference sequence). This CDR3 has 13 residues. The sample is drawn from a study of cytomegalovirus exposure and HLA in healthy donors. Points from the study as a whole: For TCR beta chains, V- and J-gene trimming was later linked to a missense DCLRE1C variant. Accounts indicate the classifier identified cytomegalovirus status with strong specificity and sensitivity. Most subjects had HLA-A and HLA-B alleles reportedly predicted accurately by TCR beta sequences.

The PCR was carried out with 60 Vbeta primers and 13 Jbeta primers. Assay: immunoSEQ multiplex PCR; the TCRdb copy retains only in-frame clones and omits some. The table includes under 200,000 clones, approximately 67% detected once. This chain connects TRBV30 to TRBJ2-5, with TRBD1 matching 7 bases. Sample: PBMCs. This sequence originates from a woman between 18 and 30 years old in good health and CMV-seropositive. The CDR3: CAWSFDRAETQYF. In DNA form, the CDR3 reads TGTGCCTGGAGTTTCGACAGGGCGGAGACCCAGTACTTC.